Shown below are 9 T cell receptor beta chains from a single sample sequenced in a study of regulatory T cells in long-lasting Graves disease. Time point meaning: newly diagnosed GD, antithyroid drugs for less than 3 months. The TCR library used RNA extracted from PBMCs. Construction of TCR beta libraries relied on iRepertoire HTBI primers and on Arm-PCR targeting CDR3 regions. From the multiplex PCR reads, TCRdb called clonotypes with MiXCR, one entry per CDR3 protein. The sample has some 340,000 distinct CDR3 sequences, approximately 10% seen once. This sample also belongs to another study, concerning T cells in Graves' hyperthyroidism and ophthalmopathy.

Specimen: peripheral blood mononuclear cells (PBMCs), collected at new diagnosis, from a patient treated with antithyroid drugs. These receptors were obtained from a woman aged 18-29 years with Graves disease.

The chain carries TRBV6-2 or TRBV6-3 and TRBJ1-5; TRBD1 is a possible D gene (5 bases). Germline V CDR1 and CDR2: MNHEY, SVGEGT. This CDR3 comprises 17 residues. V dropped 4 bases and J dropped 4 bases, with 20 bases sitting between them. In DNA form, the CDR3 reads TGTGCCAGCAGTTTACCGGGACGACAATTCTGGAATCAGCCCCAGCATTTT. It translates to CASSLPGRQFWNQPQHF.

This clonotype appeared many times. V usage is TRBV7-9 and J usage is TRBJ2-1, with D maybe TRBD2 (5 bases). The CDR3 sequence is 17 residues long. Trimming removed 4 bases at V and 6 bases at J, with 22 bases between. Germline lookup yields CDR1 SEHNR and CDR2 FQNEAQ (reference sequence). CDR3 sequence reads: CASSYPYWRFVSNEQFF. In DNA form, the CDR3 reads TGTGCCAGCAGCTACCCGTACTGGAGGTTTGTGTCCAATGAGCAGTTCTTC.

The sample holds many counts of this clonotype. The rearrangement uses TRBV12-3 or TRBV12-4 and TRBJ1-5; a weak D match, TRBD1 (5 bases). The CDR3 loop spans 16 amino acids. Trimming left V 5 bases short and J 0 bases short, with 14 bases between. CDR3 protein: CASSKNQGYSNQPQHF. CDR3 sequence (DNA): TGTGCCAGCAGTAAGAACCAGGGTTATAGCAATCAGCCCCAGCATTTT.

Details on this clonotype: A much larger clonotype is one base distant, so this may be a read error. The chain couples TRBV6-9 to TRBJ1-5; a weak D match, TRBD1 (6 bases). The CDR3 is 18 residues long. From germline, CDR1 is MNHGY and CDR2 SVAAGI. The CDR3 DNA reads as TGTGCCAGCAGTTCCCCCATCCTCCAGGGGAGCGGCAATCAGTCCCAGCATTTT. This translates into CASSSPILQGSGNQSQHF.

This clonotype has just a few counts. The rearrangement joins TRBV29-1 to TRBJ1-2; D call uncertain. CDR1 is SQVTM, CDR2 ANQGSEA, per germline. The CDR3 length is 13 residues. The V end lost 3 bases, the J end lost 1 base, and 9 bases lay between the germline ends. The CDR3, as DNA: TGCAGCGTTGATCCGAACTTTAACTATGGCTACACCTTC. It encodes CSVDPNFNYGYTF.

This clonotype was detected ten times or more. This chain uses TRBV20-1 with TRBJ2-7, with D tentatively TRBD2 (6 bases). This CDR3 spans 14 amino acids. V lost 6 bases, J lost 1 base, and 16 bases lay in between. Germline lookup yields CDR1 DFQATT and CDR2 SNEGSKA (reference sequence). For the CDR3, the DNA is TGCAGTGCGCAAATGAGGGCGGGATCCTACGAGCAGTACTTC. Translation: CSAQMRAGSYEQYF.

The chain carries TRBV12-3 or TRBV12-4 and TRBJ2-5; TRBD2 matches 12 bases. The CDR3 spans 14 residues. The ends lost 9 bases at V and 4 bases at J; junction bases unmatched: 6. The CDR3 spells CASWPSGRGETQYF. For the CDR3, the DNA is TGTGCCAGTTGGCCTAGCGGGAGGGGAGAGACCCAGTACTTC.

This clonotype was recorded a few times. The chain carries TRBV4-3 and TRBJ2-3, with a weak D call TRBD1 (5 bases). The CDR3 consists of 14 residues. Germline-derived CDR1 and CDR2 are LGHNA and YSLEER. The V and J ends lost 4 bases and 4 bases respectively, with 12 bases between them. CDR3 amino acids: CASSLQGGADTQYF. The CDR3 nucleotides are TGCGCCAGCAGCCTGCAGGGTGGTGCAGATACGCAGTATTTT.

This clonotype was picked up many times. The V gene is TRBV7-2, the J gene TRBJ1-1; 9 bases align to TRBD1. Per the germline V gene, CDR1 is SGHTA and CDR2 is FQGNSA. The CDR3 is 15 amino acids. The J segment lost 5 bases and the V segment lost 4 bases, leaving 8 bases of the junction unmatched. DNA for the CDR3: TGTGCCAGCAGCTACCACAGGGGGCTCGCGACTGAAGCTTTCTTT. Translating it yields CASSYHRGLATEAFF. Drawing the rest from reference TRBV7-2 and TRBJ1-1, the complete variable domain is GAGVSQSPSNKVTEKGKDVELRCDPISGHTALYWYRQSLGQGLEFLIYFQGNSAPDKSGLPSDRFSAERTGGSVSTLTIQRTQQEDSAVYLCASSYHRGLATEAFFGQGTRLTVV.